This T cell receptor beta chain was observed in a study of beta chain features in type 1 diabetes. Whole-study results and caveats: Significant though moderate, a shortening of TCRB CDR3s appeared in all four CD4+ subsets of Type 1 diabetes patients.

The sample holds one count of this clone. Its antigen is not known. Per donor, one heparinised blood draw averaged about 116 mL. Germline CDR1 GTSNPN, CDR2 SVGIG (reference sequence). Trimming at V came to 1 base and at J to 0 bases, leaving 18 bases not matched to a gene. The CDR3 extends over 20 amino acids. As every portion of the isolated RNA was reverse transcribed, the sequencing read expressed TCRB transcripts. Produced via immunoSEQ multiplex PCR; TCRdb's table is partial and in-frame only. Found here are around 260,000 clones, around 24% of them singletons; the top ten hold 0.012%. The sample was naive CD4+ T cells from blood. This TCR was sampled from a woman aged 30 to 39 with type 1 diabetes. The chain carries TRBV30 and TRBJ1-1; TRBD1 matches 9 bases. For the CDR3, the DNA is TGTGCCTGGAGTGCAGTAAAGGGTTGGGGACAGGGCAACATGAACACTGAAGCTTTCTTT. Translating it yields CAWSAVKGWGQGNMNTEAFF.